A selection of T cell receptor beta chains follows, all from one sample in a study of T-cell reconstitution after alpha-beta-depleted transplantation in children. TCRdb analysed the PCR reads with MiXCR anew, one entry per CDR3 protein. Among roughly 670,000 distinct CDR3 sequences listed, around 14% were seen once. Sequencing used PBMCs, obtained before TCRalphabeta/CD19-depleted stem cell transplant. The source of these receptors is a girl aged 2-15 years with congenital amegakaryocytic thrombocytopenia, due to receive a stem cell transplant. Both conserved end residues are part of each CDR3.

cdr3_aa	v_call	j_call
CASSLDGLRGNEQFF	TRBV7-4	TRBJ2-1
CASSFLYSPYGYTF	TRBV12-3/TRBV12-4	TRBJ1-2
CASSPTRGTSDSYEQYF	TRBV5-1	TRBJ2-7
CASSLLDGEKLFF	TRBV7-6	TRBJ1-4
CATSDLSGSGDTQYF	TRBV24-1	TRBJ2-3
CASSLASVGTQYF	TRBV5-1	TRBJ2-3
CATTGPVPFYGYTF	TRBV15	TRBJ1-2
CSVWTGRKTQYF	TRBV29-1	TRBJ2-5
CASRTGNVESPLHF	TRBV5-1	TRBJ1-6
CASTELGDTQYF	TRBV12-3/TRBV12-4	TRBJ2-3
CSASRPRGSLQETQYF	TRBV20-1	TRBJ2-5
CASSRKSGGGNEQFF	TRBV14	TRBJ2-1
CASSLYRSLRAYGYTF	TRBV3-1	TRBJ1-2
CSVQGERGSYNEQFF	TRBV29-1	TRBJ2-1
CSVSPSPSGSSYEQYF	TRBV29-1	TRBJ2-7
CASSSAPRTDTQYF	TRBV5-1	TRBJ2-3
CASSAGARRQETQYF	TRBV6-1	TRBJ2-5
CASSLGGLVYEQYF	TRBV7-9	TRBJ2-7
CASSLGLRGETQYF	TRBV28	TRBJ2-5
CASSLVFYNSPLHF	TRBV5-1	TRBJ1-6
CASSLTTGPNYGYTF	TRBV5-1	TRBJ1-2
CASSLASAGGQETQYF	TRBV5-1	TRBJ2-5
CASLAGGPHTGELFF	TRBV5-1	TRBJ2-2
CASSPPTSPQETQYF	TRBV28	TRBJ2-5